The T cell receptor beta chain under discussion was sequenced for a study of T cell responses to AZD1222 COVID-19 vaccine. The CDR3 has 14 residues. The V gene lost 0 bases and the J gene lost 5 bases, with 11 bases spanning the gap. Germline V lookup: CDR1 KGHSH, CDR2 LQKENI. Study-wide findings and caveats: Spike-specific TCR breadth and depth rose after two AZD1222 doses. Unmutated variant regions are reportedly the target of nearly half of TCRs that are spike-specific. Seropositive at baseline were only a handful of AZD1222 recipients.

The protocol was immunoSEQ multiplex PCR, while the TCRdb copy is restricted to in-frame clones and leaves out a portion. The sample includes approximately 170,000 clones, 92% seen only once; the top ten take around 1%. Of note for this clone: Its antigen is undetermined.

The origin of this receptor is an adult who received the AZD1222 COVID-19 vaccine. The source was peripheral blood, collected 28 days after the second AZD1222 dose. The chain uses TRBV18 and TRBJ2-7; D not certain. CDR3 in amino acids: CASSPPGRLDEQYF. The CDR3 DNA reads as TGTGCCAGCTCACCACCGGGAAGGCTAGACGAGCAGTACTTC.